This T cell receptor (beta chain) was observed in a study of blood T cell repertoires in COVID-19. Study in general: Sites across the United States, Italy and Spain contributed samples from acute and convalescent COVID-19. PBMCs, B-cell-depleted T cells, or T cells provided the cDNA or gDNA that made up the material.

Authors' methods: Amplifying reference gene primers gave estimates of nucleated cell counts. Profiling relied on immunoSEQ multiplex PCR, and the TCRdb table lists in-frame clones only, not all of them. V and J calls and clone size follow that table, whereas D and trimming were derived from the DNA. The data contain about 81,000 clones, around 90% of them singletons. V was pared by 0 bases and J by 6 bases, with 21 bases between. From germline, CDR1 is LNHNV and CDR2 YYDKDF (reference sequence). The CDR3 loop spans 17 amino acids. The chain links TRBV15 to TRBJ2-7, with a weak D call TRBD2 (6 bases). This TCR derives from a man aged 65 to 79 with acute or convalescent COVID-19. Sequences were obtained from peripheral blood. The CDR3 reads CATSRDLEGSLVGEQYF. CDR3 coding DNA: TGTGCCACCAGCAGAGATTTGGAGGGGTCACTAGTGGGCGAGCAGTACTTC.